These 8 T cell receptor beta chains came from one sample sequenced in a study of blood T cell repertoires in COVID-19 (dated by TCRdb to between 2020 and 2021). The method behind the library was the immunoSEQ multiplex PCR assay. TCRdb took this table from immuneACCESS and kept in-frame rearrangements with V and J called. Such tables lack part of the clones; where checked against another copy, unresolved V genes explain under half of the gap, and the rest is unexplained. The sample table lists about 400,000 clones, 75% to 90% of them with a count of one. The ten largest clones represent roughly 4.3% of the sample. The material sequenced was peripheral blood. These receptors were obtained from a woman in her thirties with acute or convalescent COVID-19.

This chain connects TRBV7-6 to TRBJ1-5, with 8 bases identical to TRBD1. The length of the CDR3 is 15 residues. V was clipped by 1 base and J by 4 bases; unmatched bases: 3. Germline CDR1 and CDR2: SGHVS and FNYEAQ. CDR3 nucleotide sequence: TGTGCCAGCAGCTTAGGGACAGGGACGAATCAGCCCCAGCATTTT. Its translation is CASSLGTGTNQPQHF.

The chain has TRBV12-3 or TRBV12-4 and TRBJ2-7; 7 bases map to TRBD2. The CDR3 covers 12 residues. Trimming removed 5 bases from V and 4 bases from J; junction bases left unmatched: 2. The CDR3 DNA follows: TGTGCCAGCAGTCGGGGGGAATACGAGCAGTACTTC. Encoded protein: CASSRGEYEQYF.

The chain is built from TRBV7-2 and TRBJ1-6; D is possibly TRBD1 (5 bases). The germline gives CDR1 SGHTA, CDR2 FQGNSA. V lost 1 base to trimming and J lost 5 bases, with 9 bases between them. CDR3 length: 15 residues. The CDR3 loop reads CASSLVRGNNSPLHF. CDR3 nucleotide sequence: TGTGCCAGCAGCTTAGTCCGGGGGAATAATTCACCCCTCCACTTT.

The chain has TRBV27 and TRBJ2-7; D may be TRBD1 (5 bases). Looked up from germline, CDR1 is MNHEY and CDR2 is SMNVEV (reference sequence). CDR3 length equals 13 residues. With 3 bases removed from V and 6 bases from J, the gap between germline ends came to 12 bases. CDR3 bases: TGTGCCAGCAGTTTCAGGACAAGTGCCGAGCAGTACTTC. Its protein product is CASSFRTSAEQYF.

This clone appeared once. The chain is built from TRBV5-1 and TRBJ1-4, with D tentatively TRBD1 (6 bases). V was cut by 3 bases and J by 5 bases, with 11 bases left in between. The V gene's germline CDR1 is SGHRS and CDR2 YFSETQ. CDR3 length: 14 amino acids. This CDR3 is CASSSGQRNEKLFF. CDR3 coding DNA: TGCGCCAGCAGCTCCGGACAGCGAAATGAAAAACTGTTTTTT.

For this clone: This specimen includes other DNA sequences encoding the same CDR3. The rearrangement links TRBV9 to TRBJ2-3; possibly TRBD1 for D (5 bases). The V gene's germline CDR1 is SGDLS and CDR2 YYNGEE. Trimming stripped 0 bases from V and 1 base from J, with 6 bases between. CDR3 size: 14 residues. Here the CDR3 DNA reads TGTGCCAGCAGCGTAGTAGGGGGCACAGATACGCAGTATTTT. It yields the protein CASSVVGGTDTQYF.

V gene TRBV10-3 combines with J gene TRBJ2-7, with 9 bases fitting TRBD2. V gave up 3 bases and J gave up 2 bases; unmatched junction bases: 8. Per the germline V gene, CDR1 is ENHRY and CDR2 is SYGVKD. The CDR3 has 16 amino acids. CDR3 in amino acids: CAISDIPGLATYEQYF. The CDR3 DNA sequence: TGTGCCATCAGTGACATACCGGGACTAGCTACCTACGAGCAGTACTTC.

The CDR3 DNA sequence: TGTGCCTGGAGTTGGGCGAGAGAGACCCAGTACTTC. It codes for CAWSWARETQYF. The V and J genes are TRBV30 and TRBJ2-5; D gene uncertain. Germline CDR1 GTSNPN, CDR2 SVGIG (reference sequence). CDR3 length: 12 amino acids. V shed 2 bases and J shed 4 bases, with 8 bases lying between them. Full variable domain (rest looked up from reference TRBV30 and TRBJ2-5): SQTIHQWPATLVQPVGSPLSLECTVEGTSNPNLYWYRQAAGRGLQLLFYSVGIGQISSEVPQNLSASRPQDRQFILSSKKLLLSDSGFYLCAWSWARETQYFGPGTRLLVL.